This record concerns one T cell receptor beta chain sequence. The protocol was immunoSEQ multiplex PCR, while the TCRdb copy is restricted to in-frame clones and leaves out a portion. The sample lists over 950,000 clones, 70% to 85% occurring once. The V gene lost 8 bases and the J gene lost 4 bases, with 16 bases spanning the gap. CDR1 SEHNR and CDR2 FQNEAQ come from the germline V gene (reference sequence). The CDR3 has 14 amino acids. The record originates from a study of shared clonotypes between healthy human individuals. V usage is TRBV7-9 and J usage is TRBJ2-3; D uncertain. This TCR came from a man younger than 35 in good health. Some clones in this sample may be carry-over from other donors' samples. Sequencing was done on a sample of memory CD4+ T cells from PBMCs. The subset: CD45RA-negative fraction. The CDR3 is CASEDVLFADTQYF. CDR3 in DNA: TGTGCCAGCGAGGACGTTTTGTTCGCAGATACGCAGTATTTT. The full variable domain, rest sourced from reference TRBV7-9 and TRBJ2-3, is DTGVSQNPRHKITKRGQNVTFRCDPISEHNRLYWYRQTLGQGPEFLTYFQNEAQLEKSRLLSDRFSAERPKGSFSTLEIQRTEQGDSAMYLCASEDVLFADTQYFGPGTRLTVL.